The entry that follows covers one TCR beta chain sequence. Its antigen is not identified. A much larger clone lies one base from this, so it may be a read error. TCRdb re-called the RACE reads through MiXCR, storing one row per CDR3 protein. The sample includes around 250,000 distinct CDR3 sequences, about 8.6% of them seen just once. This CDR3 has 13 amino acids. Germline loops: CDR1 KGHDR, CDR2 SFDVKD. The data belong to a study of human T cells and chemical hapten exposure. The wider study: Diphenylcyclopropenone was administered weekly to the scalp of patients throughout the roughly 25-week study.

Findings and caveats of the study: Among expanded TCRs, significantly more large CDR3 similarity clusters formed than among controls.

Indicated time point: pre-sensitization, week 0. Stated treatment: therapeutic diphenylcyclopropenone sensitization with weekly scalp DPC. This TCR derives from a middle-aged woman with alopecia areata. Some clones in this sample may be carry-over from other donors' samples. The chain combines TRBV24-1 with TRBJ2-1; D is ambiguous. The sequenced sample was whole blood, obtained in connection with sensitization to the hapten diphenylcyclopropenone (DPC). The CDR3, as DNA: TGTGCCACCGGTGACCCCCCAAACAATGAGCAGTTCTTC. Its translation: CATGDPPNNEQFF.